The 20 T cell receptor beta chains in this list originate from one sample, sequenced in a study of T cells in Graves' hyperthyroidism and ophthalmopathy. What was amplified from RNA transcripts were TCR beta CDR3 regions. A first-round RT-PCR of the TCR CDR3 used the HTBI primer set. TCRdb called the multiplex PCR reads again in MiXCR, with one record for every CDR3 protein. The sample carries about 570,000 distinct CDR3 sequences, 46% recorded once. Sequencing was carried out using peripheral blood or thyroid tissue (not recorded which). The receptors originated from an adult woman with Graves' disease, either hyperthyroidism or ophthalmopathy (not recorded which).

The DNA of the CDR3 is TGTGCCAGCAGCTTAGACGATGGGGACCTCCAGCCCCAGTACTTC. Protein: CASSLDDGDLQPQYF. This rearrangement joins TRBV7-8 to TRBJ2-5; D possibly uses TRBD1 or TRBD2 (5 bases each). The V gene lost 1 base and the J gene lost 9 bases, with 18 bases spanning the gap. Germline V gene lookup returns CDR1 SGHVS and CDR2 FQNEAQ. The CDR3 sequence is 15 residues long. Supplemented by reference TRBV7-8 and TRBJ2-5, the full variable domain reads GAGVSQSPRYKVAKRGQDVALRCDPISGHVSLFWYQQALGQGPEFLTYFQNEAQLDKSGLPSDRFFAERPEGSVSTLKIQRTQQEDSAVYLCASSLDDGDLQPQYFGPGTRLLVL.

V gene TRBV6-6 combines with J gene TRBJ1-5, with D uncertain. V was pared by 0 bases and J by 4 bases, with 10 bases between. Germline loops: CDR1 MNHNY, CDR2 SVGAGI (reference sequence). CDR3 size: 15 residues. The DNA for the CDR3 is TGTGCCAGCAGTTACTCCGAGCTGAGTAATCAGCCCCAGCATTTT. Amino acid sequence: CASSYSELSNQPQHF.

This clonotype appeared many times. The chain uses TRBV20-1 and TRBJ2-7; D uncertain. From germline, CDR1 is DFQATT and CDR2 SNEGSKA (reference sequence). Trimming pared 0 bases from V and 8 bases from J, leaving 11 bases between. The length of the CDR3 is 12 residues. As DNA, the CDR3 is TGCAGTGCTAGAGATCCACAGTTTAAGCAGTACTTC. The encoded protein is CSARDPQFKQYF.

This clonotype occurred once. This rearrangement joins TRBV19 to TRBJ1-5, with unresolved D. Germline-derived CDR1 and CDR2 are LNHDA and SQIVND (reference sequence). The CDR3 has 11 residues. CDR3 DNA sequence: TGTGCTAGAGAGGGTTCACAGCCCCAGCATTTT. Residues: CAREGSQPQHF. Based on the CDR3 plus reference TRBV19 and TRBJ1-5, the full variable domain is DGGITQSPKYLFRKEGQNVTLSCEQNLNHDAMYWYRQDPGQGLRLIYYSQIVNDFQKGDIAEGYSVSREKKESFPLTVTSAQKNPTAFYLCAREGSQPQHFGDGTRLSIL.

Many counts were recorded for this clonotype. The chain joins TRBV4-1 to TRBJ1-6; D might be TRBD1 (5 bases). The V end was cut by 4 bases, the J end by 0 bases, with 19 bases between. CDR1 and CDR2 from the germline V gene are MGHRA and YSYEKL. CDR3 length: 19 amino acids. The CDR3 here is CASSLQPQDTYSYNSPLHF. CDR3 DNA sequence: TGCGCCAGCAGCCTACAGCCCCAGGACACCTACTCCTATAATTCACCCCTCCACTTT.

A word on this clonotype: One end of the junction varies from germline; a read error may be responsible. V is TRBV20-1 and J is TRBJ1-1; D ambiguous. CDR3 size: 13 residues. Germline lookup yields CDR1 DFQATT and CDR2 SNEGSKA (reference sequence). The CDR3 protein is CSAGDLDRAYAFF. The CDR3, as DNA: TGCAGTGCTGGAGACCTTGACCGGGCATATGCTTTCTTT.

This clonotype was seen repeatedly, ten times or more. The rearrangement joins TRBV6-6 to TRBJ2-5; D is uncertain. The CDR3 totals 13 residues. CDR1 is MNHNY and CDR2 is SVGAGI in the germline V gene (reference sequence). The V end was cut by 5 bases, the J end by 2 bases, with 9 bases between. The CDR3 coding sequence is TGTGCCAGCAGTGTAGTTTCACAAGAGACCCAGTACTTC. Its translation is CASSVVSQETQYF.

This clonotype occurred many times. V gene TRBV4-1 combines with J gene TRBJ2-7; a possible D gene is TRBD2 (6 bases). The CDR3 is 12 amino acids. V dropped 7 bases and J dropped 6 bases, with 13 bases sitting between them. Germline CDR1 is MGHRA and CDR2 is YSYEKL. CDR3: CASTQEGSEQYF. CDR3 DNA sequence: TGCGCCAGCACCCAGGAGGGGTCCGAGCAGTACTTC.

The chain couples TRBV2 to TRBJ1-1; D gene ambiguous. V dropped 5 bases and J dropped 7 bases, with 11 bases sitting between them. Germline CDR1 and CDR2: SNHLY and FYNNEI. CDR3 length equals 12 residues. CDR3 residues: CASSLRGIEAFF. Here the CDR3 DNA reads TGTGCCAGCAGTCTTAGAGGGATTGAAGCTTTCTTT.

This chain connects TRBV29-1 to TRBJ1-2, with 8 bases identical to TRBD1. The CDR3 runs 12 residues. The J segment lost 4 bases and the V segment lost 8 bases, leaving 6 bases of the junction unmatched. Germline CDR1 reads SQVTM; CDR2 reads ANQGSEA. The CDR3 reads CSRGDRLYGYTF. In DNA, the CDR3 is TGCAGCAGGGGGGACAGGCTCTATGGCTACACCTTC.

This clonotype showed up just a few times. Mismatch with germline at one junction end may stem from a read error. The chain joins TRBV4-2 to TRBJ1-5; D is perhaps TRBD1 (5 bases). The CDR3 covers 14 residues. Per germline, CDR1 LGHNA and CDR2 YNFKEQ. This CDR3 is CTSSQKREGTIQHF. CDR3 DNA sequence: TGTACCAGCAGCCAAAAGCGAGAGGGGACGATCCAGCATTTT.

This clonotype was picked up many times. The chain uses TRBV6-5 and TRBJ1-1; D perhaps matches TRBD1 (5 bases). This CDR3 has 14 amino acids. Between the trimmed V and J ends, which lost 6 bases and 4 bases, there was a span of 15 bases. Per the germline V gene, CDR1 is MNHEY and CDR2 is SVGAGI. CDR3: CASSRAGSSTEAFF. For the CDR3, the DNA is TGTGCCAGCAGCCGAGCAGGGTCAAGCACTGAAGCTTTCTTT.

This clonotype was recorded a few times. This chain joins TRBV5-5 and TRBJ2-7, with 13 nucleotides matching TRBD2. Germline lookup yields CDR1 SGHKS and CDR2 YYEKEE (reference sequence). V gave up 4 bases and J gave up 1 base; unmatched junction bases: 11. The CDR3 runs 18 residues. In nucleotides, the CDR3 is TGTGCCAGCAGCAGTCGGGGGGGGGGACTAGCGGGGTCCTACGAGCAGTACTTC. It translates to CASSSRGGGLAGSYEQYF.

Details on this clonotype: This may be a read error, as it is one base from a much larger clone. The chain links TRBV28 to TRBJ2-7; 7 positions agree with TRBD1. The CDR3 contains 14 residues. Germline values: CDR1 MDHEN, CDR2 SYDVKM. Here the CDR3 reads CVSSSPTGLNEQYF. The DNA for the CDR3 is TGTGTCAGCAGTTCCCCGACAGGGTTAAACGAGCAGTACTTC.

This clonotype has more than one count but fewer than ten. This CDR3 reads CSARGEIGNTIYF. In nucleotides, the CDR3 is TGCAGTGCTAGAGGTGAAATCGGAAACACCATATATTTT. This chain connects TRBV20-1 to TRBJ1-3; D is unclear. This CDR3 has 13 amino acids. The V gene lost 1 base and the J gene lost 4 bases, with 8 bases spanning the gap. CDR1 is DFQATT, CDR2 SNEGSKA, per germline (reference sequence).

This clonotype was recorded many times. V is TRBV4-1 and J is TRBJ2-5; D not certain. V shed 1 base and J shed 5 bases, with 17 bases lying between them. CDR3 length: 16 residues. The germline CDR1 and CDR2 sequences are MGHRA and YSYEKL. The CDR3 here is CASSQGTLEVGETQYF. The CDR3 DNA follows: TGCGCCAGCAGCCAAGGGACCCTAGAAGTTGGGGAGACCCAGTACTTC.

In its sample, this clonotype was seen many times. This chain joins TRBV15 and TRBJ1-5; no clear D. The CDR3 is 12 amino acids. V lost 0 bases to trimming and J lost 10 bases, with 7 bases between them. Per germline, CDR1 LNHNV and CDR2 YYDKDF (reference sequence). The CDR3 loop reads CATSREHGPQHF. CDR3 DNA sequence: TGTGCCACCAGCAGAGAGCACGGACCCCAGCATTTT.

The rearrangement uses TRBV7-8 and TRBJ2-5, with 8 bases aligning to TRBD1. This CDR3 spans 15 amino acids. Germline trimming cut 6 bases from V and 5 bases from J; bases unmatched to any gene: 11. Germline V CDR1 and CDR2: SGHVS, FQNEAQ. The CDR3 DNA follows: TGTGCCAGCAGGCTGGGCAGGGGGCGCGGTGAGACCCAGTACTTC. Protein sequence: CASRLGRGRGETQYF.

This clonotype was counted many times. V and J are TRBV4-2 and TRBJ1-5; D ambiguous. The CDR3 is made up of 15 amino acids. Germline loops: CDR1 LGHNA, CDR2 YNFKEQ. Trimming removed 3 bases from V and 3 bases from J, with 12 bases in between. CDR3 sequence reads: CASSHGEYINQPQHF. CDR3 in DNA: TGTGCCAGCAGCCATGGCGAGTATATCAATCAGCCCCAGCATTTT.

This clonotype has ten or more counts. The rearrangement uses TRBV7-9 and TRBJ1-2; D call uncertain. The CDR3 consists of 14 residues. The germline gives CDR1 SEHNR, CDR2 FQNEAQ (reference sequence). V was pared by 5 bases and J by 4 bases, with 14 bases between. CDR3 DNA sequence: TGTGCCAGCAGCCCCCGGTCACTACTCTATGGCTACACCTTC. It codes for CASSPRSLLYGYTF. Combining the CDR3 with reference TRBV7-9 and TRBJ1-2 gives the whole variable domain DTGVSQNPRHKITKRGQNVTFRCDPISEHNRLYWYRQTLGQGPEFLTYFQNEAQLEKSRLLSDRFSAERPKGSFSTLEIQRTEQGDSAMYLCASSPRSLLYGYTFGSGTRLTVV.